This T cell receptor (beta chain) appears in the sequencing data of a study of shared clonotypes between healthy human individuals. For the study at large: CD8 memory received one plate per donor, CD8 naive two, CD4 memory three and CD4 naive three.

Some clones are missing from TCRdb's copy, which holds only in-frame ones; the method was immunoSEQ multiplex PCR. The sample includes millions of clones, about 95% of them seen just once. It was CD45RO-negative cells, positively selected for CCR7, that made up naive CD8 cells, with terminally differentiated effector memory CD45RA+ cells excluded. Note on this clone: Its antigen is unknown.

The CDR3 consists of 17 residues. V trimming: 5 bases; J trimming: 4 bases; junction bases outside the gene matches: 15. Germline CDR1 LGHNA, CDR2 YSLEER. Study results and limitations: With several donors compared, roughly 4.9% of naive CD4 clonotypes were shared.

The rearrangement links TRBV4-3 to TRBJ2-7, with 9 bases that match TRBD1. This clonotype originated in a man aged 18-30 years in good health. The specimen sequenced was naive CD8+ T cells sorted from blood. CDR3 protein: CASSKWDREGSPYEQYF. The CDR3 DNA sequence: TGCGCCAGCAGCAAATGGGACAGGGAAGGAAGTCCTTACGAGCAGTACTTC.